This TCR beta chain appears in the sequencing data of a study of T cell responses to AZD1222 COVID-19 vaccine. Assay: immunoSEQ multiplex PCR; the TCRdb copy retains only in-frame clones and omits some. This sample carries approximately 130,000 clones, over 90% of them seen once, and the ten largest clones take about 0.91%. Of note for this clone: Its antigen is as yet unknown.

Study results and caveats: Reports indicate that nearly half of spike-specific TCRs are directed at unmutated variant regions. Baseline serostatus was positive in only six or seven AZD1222 recipients. Spike-specific TCR breadth and depth both grew after two AZD1222 doses.

The CDR3 spans 13 residues. Trimming pared 1 base from V and 2 bases from J, leaving 5 bases between. Germline V gene data show CDR1 as SGHTA and CDR2 as FQGNSA. V usage is TRBV7-2 and J usage is TRBJ1-2, with D unclear. This clonotype was sampled from an adult in good health. The source was peripheral blood, collected on day 0 of AZD1222 vaccination. The CDR3 DNA reads as TGTGCCAGCAGCTTAGACAAAAACTATGGCTACACCTTC. Protein sequence: CASSLDKNYGYTF.